The present entry profiles one T cell receptor beta chain with its context. In the authors' workflow: It was from reference gene primer amplification that nucleated cell counts were estimated. Clones were read by immunoSEQ multiplex PCR, and TCRdb kept only the in-frame ones, dropping some. V, J and clone size are taken as reported in that table, and D and trimming were inferred from the DNA itself. Seen here are approximately 220,000 clones, around four fifths observed once, and the top ten hold about 4.8%. Germline values: CDR1 SEHNR, CDR2 FQNEAQ (reference sequence). With 4 bases removed from V and 8 bases from J, the gap between germline ends came to 23 bases. This CDR3 spans 16 amino acids. The sample belongs to a study of blood T cell repertoires in COVID-19. Background on the study: Sites across the United States, Italy and Spain contributed samples from acute and convalescent COVID-19. From T cells, B-cell-depleted T cells, or PBMCs came the material, which was cDNA or gDNA.

The sequenced sample was peripheral blood. This chain joins TRBV7-9 and TRBJ1-2, with D perhaps matching TRBD1 (6 bases). This TCR derives from a woman between 65 and 79 years old with acute or convalescent COVID-19. CDR3 loop: CASSSASGRGTQGYTF. The CDR3 DNA follows: TGTGCCAGCAGCTCTGCGTCGGGAAGGGGGACCCAAGGCTACACCTTC. Supplemented by reference TRBV7-9 and TRBJ1-2, the full variable domain reads DTGVSQNPRHKITKRGQNVTFRCDPISEHNRLYWYRQTLGQGPEFLTYFQNEAQLEKSRLLSDRFSAERPKGSFSTLEIQRTEQGDSAMYLCASSSASGRGTQGYTFGSGTRLTVV.